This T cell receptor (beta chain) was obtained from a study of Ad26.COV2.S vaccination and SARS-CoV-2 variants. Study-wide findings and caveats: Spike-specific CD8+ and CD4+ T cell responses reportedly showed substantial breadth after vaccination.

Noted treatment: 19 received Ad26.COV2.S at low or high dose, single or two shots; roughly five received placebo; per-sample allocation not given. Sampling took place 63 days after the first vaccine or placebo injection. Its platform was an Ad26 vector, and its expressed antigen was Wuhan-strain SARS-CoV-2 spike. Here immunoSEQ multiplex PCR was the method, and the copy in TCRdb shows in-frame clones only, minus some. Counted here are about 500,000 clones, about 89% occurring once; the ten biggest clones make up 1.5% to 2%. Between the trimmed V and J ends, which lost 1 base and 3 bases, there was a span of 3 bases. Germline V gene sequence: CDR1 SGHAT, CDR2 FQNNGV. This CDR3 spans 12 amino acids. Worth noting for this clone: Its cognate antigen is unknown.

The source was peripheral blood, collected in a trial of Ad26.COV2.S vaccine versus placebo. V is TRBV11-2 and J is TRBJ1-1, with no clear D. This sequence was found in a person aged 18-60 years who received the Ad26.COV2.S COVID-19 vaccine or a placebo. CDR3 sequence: CASSLVDTEAFF. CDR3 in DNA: TGTGCCAGCAGCTTAGTAGACACTGAAGCTTTCTTT. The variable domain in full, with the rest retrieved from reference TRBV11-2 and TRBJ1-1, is EAGVAQSPRYKIIEKRQSVAFWCNPISGHATLYWYQQILGQGPKLLIQFQNNGVVDDSQLPKDRFSAERLKGVDSTLKIQPAKLEDSAVYLCASSLVDTEAFFGQGTRLTVV.